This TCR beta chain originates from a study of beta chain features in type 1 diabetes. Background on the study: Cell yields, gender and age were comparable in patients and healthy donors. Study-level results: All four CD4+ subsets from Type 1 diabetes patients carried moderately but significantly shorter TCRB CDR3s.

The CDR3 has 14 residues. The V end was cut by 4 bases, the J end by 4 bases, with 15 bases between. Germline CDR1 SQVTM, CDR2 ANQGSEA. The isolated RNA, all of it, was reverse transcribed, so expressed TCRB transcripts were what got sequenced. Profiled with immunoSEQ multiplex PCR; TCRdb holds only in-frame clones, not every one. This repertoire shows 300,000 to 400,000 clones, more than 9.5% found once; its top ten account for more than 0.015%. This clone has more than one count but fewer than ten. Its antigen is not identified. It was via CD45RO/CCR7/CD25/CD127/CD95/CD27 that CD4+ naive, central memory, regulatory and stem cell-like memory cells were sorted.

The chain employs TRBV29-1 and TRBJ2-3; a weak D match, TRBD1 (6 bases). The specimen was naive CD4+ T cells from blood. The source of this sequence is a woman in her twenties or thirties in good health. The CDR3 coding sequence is TGCAGCGTTGCAGCCACAACAGGGTCAGATACGCAGTATTTT. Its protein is CSVAATTGSDTQYF.